This T cell receptor beta chain was sequenced for a study of Tregs in tolerant kidney transplant recipients. General observations from the study: Activated donor B cell expansion appeared to reveal the most relevant donor-specific TCRbeta repertoire.

The table came from immunoSEQ multiplex PCR; TCRdb's copy has only in-frame clones and leaves some out. The sample lists about 56,000 clones; about 86% were seen once. Thawed PBMCs were FACS-sorted into unstimulated CD4+CD25+CD127- regulatory T cells, CD4+CD25- non-regulatory cells, CD4 and CD8 cells. The CDR3 has 14 residues. This clone has only a few counts. As yet, its antigen is unknown. V gene TRBV21-1 combines with J gene TRBJ2-1; the table calls TRBD1, which could not be checked here. TRBV21-1 is tagged as a pseudogene. The source of this sequence is a human donor in good health. The sample comprised CD4+ T cells from blood. This CDR3 is CASIGTGGSNEQFF. The CDR3 bases are TGTGCCAGCATCGGGACAGGGGGGAGCAATGAGCAGTTCTTC.